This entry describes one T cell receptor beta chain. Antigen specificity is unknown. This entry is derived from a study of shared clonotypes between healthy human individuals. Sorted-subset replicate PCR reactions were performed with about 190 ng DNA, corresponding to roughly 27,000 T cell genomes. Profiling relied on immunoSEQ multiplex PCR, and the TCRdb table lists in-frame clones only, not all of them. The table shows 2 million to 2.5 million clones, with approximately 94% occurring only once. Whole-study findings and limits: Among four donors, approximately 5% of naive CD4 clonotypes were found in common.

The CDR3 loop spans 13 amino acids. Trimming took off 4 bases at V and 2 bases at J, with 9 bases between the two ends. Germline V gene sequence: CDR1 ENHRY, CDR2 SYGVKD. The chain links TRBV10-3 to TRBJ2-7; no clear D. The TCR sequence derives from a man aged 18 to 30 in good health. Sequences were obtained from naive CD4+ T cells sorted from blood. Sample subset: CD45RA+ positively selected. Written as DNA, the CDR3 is TGTGCCATCAGTGCAGACCCAGCCTACGAGCAGTACTTC. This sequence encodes CAISADPAYEQYF.